The 20 T cell receptor beta chains reported below all come from one sample, sequenced in a study of T cell changes during pregnancy in multiple sclerosis. Sequencing was performed with immunoSEQ multiplex PCR; in TCRdb, only in-frame clones are kept and a portion is missing. This sample has approximately 80,000 clones, with about 94% found just once. The sequencing here drew on peripheral blood, taken in the second trimester of pregnancy. Receptors were obtained from a female donor in good health, enrolled as a control in a pregnancy study.

The V and J genes are TRBV19 and TRBJ1-6; the D gene is possibly TRBD1 (6 bases). This CDR3 comprises 18 residues. Germline V CDR1 and CDR2: LNHDA, SQIVND (reference sequence). V lost 3 bases, J lost 7 bases, and 22 bases lay in between. The CDR3 DNA reads TGTGCCAGTAGTATTGACCCAAAAAGGGGCCAGGGGAATTCACCCCTCCACTTT. This sequence encodes CASSIDPKRGQGNSPLHF.

Written as DNA, the CDR3 is TGTGCCAGCAGCTTGTACGACGGAGAAAACATTCAGTACTTC. It is translated as CASSLYDGENIQYF. The chain links TRBV5-4 to TRBJ2-4; D is undetermined. The CDR3 consists of 14 residues. With 1 base removed from V and 5 bases from J, the gap between germline ends came to 10 bases. Germline CDR1 reads SGHNT; CDR2 reads YYREEE (reference sequence).

This rearrangement joins TRBV27 to TRBJ2-7, with 9 positions matching TRBD1. J gave up 2 bases and V 3 bases, and 5 bases lay outside the gene matches. Germline V gene data show CDR1 as MNHEY and CDR2 as SMNVEV (reference sequence). The CDR3 totals 15 residues. CDR3 in amino acids: CASSLRGQGTYEQYF. CDR3 DNA sequence: TGTGCCAGCAGTTTGCGGGGACAGGGCACCTACGAGCAGTACTTC.

V is TRBV11-2 and J is TRBJ2-2; tentatively, D is TRBD1 (6 bases). CDR1 is SGHAT, CDR2 FQNNGV, per germline. The length of the CDR3 is 16 residues. Trimming left V 5 bases short and J 5 bases short, with 18 bases between. The CDR3 spells CASSRWGTRTTGELFF. The CDR3 DNA reads as TGTGCCAGCAGCCGGTGGGGGACACGGACTACCGGGGAGCTGTTTTTT.

CDR3 in amino acids: CASSEGWTSGGATKNIQYF. CDR3 DNA: TGTGCCAGCAGTGAAGGGTGGACTAGCGGGGGGGCAACCAAAAACATTCAGTACTTC. The V gene is TRBV6-1, the J gene TRBJ2-4; 15 bases match TRBD2. Germline assignment: CDR1 MNHNS and CDR2 SASEGT. V lost 1 base and J lost 2; bases outside the gene matches: 6. The CDR3 has 19 amino acids.

CDR3: CASSPPTSGGYYNEQFF. The CDR3, as DNA: TGTGCCAGCAGTCCCCCGACTAGCGGGGGCTACTACAATGAGCAGTTCTTC. This chain uses TRBV7-9 with TRBJ2-1, with 12 bases fitting TRBD2. CDR1 SEHNR and CDR2 FQNEAQ come from the germline V gene (reference sequence). V lost 6 bases, J lost 3 bases, and 9 bases stayed unmatched. The CDR3 covers 17 residues.

The chain links TRBV2 to TRBJ1-5; D perhaps matches TRBD1 (6 bases). The germline V gene has CDR1 SNHLY and CDR2 FYNNEI. This CDR3 region has 15 residues. V lost 7 bases to trimming and J lost 2 bases, with 15 bases between them. In DNA, the CDR3 is TGTGCCAGCAAACGGGGGGCAGCGGGCAATCAGCCCCAGCATTTT. It is translated as CASKRGAAGNQPQHF.

V gene TRBV15 combines with J gene TRBJ1-5, with D uncertain. The germline V gene encodes CDR1 LNHNV and CDR2 YYDKDF (reference sequence). The CDR3 totals 13 residues. The V gene lost 2 bases and the J gene lost 1 base, with 3 bases spanning the gap. In nucleotides, the CDR3 is TGTGCCACCAGCAGACAGAGCAATCAGCCCCAGCATTTT. Translated: CATSRQSNQPQHF. Full variable domain (remainder filled in from reference TRBV15 and TRBJ1-5): DAMVIQNPRYQVTQFGKPVTLSCSQTLNHNVMYWYQQKSSQAPKLLFHYYDKDFNNEADTPDNFQSRRPNTSFCFLDIRSPGLGDTAMYLCATSRQSNQPQHFGDGTRLSIL.

The rearrangement links TRBV29-1 to TRBJ1-2; no clear D. The CDR3 length is 16 residues. CDR1 and CDR2 (germline): SQVTM, ANQGSEA. The V end was cut by 0 bases, the J end by 4 bases, with 18 bases between. The CDR3 nucleotides are TGCAGCGTTGAAGAAAAACTAACCCCAGCGGGCTATGGCTACACCTTC. It is translated as CSVEEKLTPAGYGYTF.

This clone came up a few times. V usage is TRBV4-1 and J usage is TRBJ1-2; 7 bases fit TRBD1. CDR3 size: 15 residues. V shed 4 bases and J 2 bases; nucleotides not matched to a gene: 7. Per the germline V gene, CDR1 is MGHRA and CDR2 is YSYEKL. CDR3 nucleotides: TGCGCCAGCAGCCGCATTCAACAGGGGAACTATGGCTACACCTTC. It translates to CASSRIQQGNYGYTF.

The genes are TRBV7-2 and TRBJ2-3; 11 bases align to TRBD2. The germline V gene encodes CDR1 SGHTA and CDR2 FQGNSA. The V gene end was trimmed by 6 bases and the J gene end by 1 base; junction bases not matched to a gene: 6. The CDR3 covers 16 residues. The CDR3 here is CASRPGLAGRTDTQYF. In DNA, the CDR3 is TGTGCCAGCAGACCCGGACTAGCGGGTCGCACAGATACGCAGTATTTT.

The V and J genes are TRBV5-1 and TRBJ2-5, with TRBD2 matching 10 bases. The germline CDR1 and CDR2 sequences are SGHRS and YFSETQ. With V trimmed by 1 base and J by 5 bases, 8 bases remained unmatched. CDR3 size: 16 residues. The CDR3 region has the DNA TGCGCCAGCAGCTTGAATAGCGGGGGGCTATGGGAGACCCAGTACTTC. This gives the protein CASSLNSGGLWETQYF.

In this sample, this clone turned up many times. The rearrangement uses TRBV19 and TRBJ1-5, with D maybe TRBD1 (6 bases). The germline gives CDR1 LNHDA, CDR2 SQIVND (reference sequence). The CDR3 runs to 17 residues. V lost 0 bases to trimming and J lost 3 bases, with 15 bases between them. The CDR3 DNA sequence: TGTGCCAGTAGTATAGAGGACGGGGGGCACAACAATCAGCCCCAGCATTTT. Encoded protein: CASSIEDGGHNNQPQHF.

V usage is TRBV5-1 and J usage is TRBJ2-1, with 14 bases aligning to TRBD2. The CDR3 contains 16 residues. The V gene's germline CDR1 is SGHRS and CDR2 YFSETQ. The V and J ends lost 4 bases and 5 bases, in that order; junction bases with no gene match: 5. Here the CDR3 reads CASSLRTSGGNNEQFF. The CDR3 DNA reads as TGCGCCAGCAGCCTTCGGACTAGCGGGGGGAACAATGAGCAGTTCTTC.

The count of this clone is one. This chain connects TRBV4-3 to TRBJ2-2, with 9 bases lining up with TRBD1. The CDR3 covers 19 residues. Germline CDR1 reads LGHNA; CDR2 reads YSLEER. V lost 1 base to trimming and J lost 5 bases; unmatched junction nucleotides: 14. The CDR3 DNA reads TGCGCCAGCAGCCAAGGAACAGGGGGCTTTACGGGCGGAACCGGGGAGCTGTTTTTT. Protein sequence: CASSQGTGGFTGGTGELFF.

The chain joins TRBV11-3 to TRBJ1-1; 7 bases fit TRBD1. The junction had 4 bases not matched to a gene; V was cut back by 3 bases and J by 6 bases. CDR3 length: 13 residues. In germline, CDR1 is SGHNT, CDR2 YENEEA. Here the CDR3 reads CASSLTGLAEAFF. The CDR3 bases are TGTGCCAGCAGCTTGACAGGGTTAGCTGAAGCTTTCTTT.

The gene calls are TRBV4-2 and TRBJ2-3; 12 bases line up with TRBD2. Germline V gives CDR1 LGHNA, CDR2 YNFKEQ. V gave up 4 bases and J gave up 1 base; unmatched junction bases: 6. There are 17 residues in the CDR3. CDR3 sequence (DNA): TGTGCCAGCAGCCGCCGCCCTAGCGGGGGGGGCACAGATACGCAGTATTTT. Its translation is CASSRRPSGGGTDTQYF.

V gene TRBV27 combines with J gene TRBJ2-3; D is possibly TRBD2 (5 bases). In germline, CDR1 is MNHEY, CDR2 SMNVEV (reference sequence). The CDR3 covers 16 residues. The germline V and J ends were trimmed by 3 bases and 1 base, with 14 bases remaining between them. Here the CDR3 DNA reads TGTGCCAGCAGTTTTAAGGTGGAGGTGGGCACAGATACGCAGTATTTT. Encoded protein: CASSFKVEVGTDTQYF.

V gene TRBV5-1 combines with J gene TRBJ1-2, with TRBD1 identical over 11 bases. CDR3 length: 14 amino acids. The ends lost 3 bases at V and 8 bases at J; junction bases unmatched: 6. CDR1 is SGHRS and CDR2 is YFSETQ in the germline V gene. As DNA, the CDR3 is TGCGCCAGCAGCTCCGGACAGGGGGCTTACGGCTACACCTTC. Residues: CASSSGQGAYGYTF. The full variable domain, completed using reference TRBV5-1 and TRBJ1-2, is KAGVTQTPRYLIKTRGQQVTLSCSPISGHRSVSWYQQTPGQGLQFLFEYFSETQRNKGNFPGRFSGRQFSNSRSEMNVSTLELGDSALYLCASSSGQGAYGYTFGSGTRLTVV.

The rearrangement links TRBV30 to TRBJ1-1; 12 bases are a match to TRBD1. The V segment lost 0 bases and the J segment 6 bases; nucleotides outside the gene matches: 5. This CDR3 has 15 amino acids. Germline-derived CDR1 and CDR2 are GTSNPN and SVGIG (reference sequence). The CDR3 bases are TGTGCCTGGAGTGTACTCGGGACAGGGGGCTCTGAAGCTTTCTTT. It codes for CAWSVLGTGGSEAFF.